This T cell receptor (beta chain) stems from a study of blood T cells in healthy people across ages. Extraction of total RNA produced a minimum of 6 micrograms from each sample. This clonotype has a single count. A second 7 to 11 cycle PCR used barcoded and J-beta primers. MiXCR, applied by TCRdb to the 5' RACE reads, yields one record per CDR3 protein. The sample shows roughly 730,000 distinct CDR3 sequences, approximately 60% of them seen only once. Looked up from germline, CDR1 is SGHTA and CDR2 is FQGNSA. This CDR3 is 13 amino acids long. Trimming pared 5 bases from V and 13 bases from J, leaving 20 bases between.

The V call is TRBV7-2, the J call TRBJ1-1; D is unclear. The sequence was obtained from a man aged 35 to 55 in good health. The sequencing sample was made of blood. The CDR3 nucleotides read TGTGCCAGCAGCCCCGCGAACCAGGTCAAGGATTTCTTT. This sequence encodes CASSPANQVKDFF.